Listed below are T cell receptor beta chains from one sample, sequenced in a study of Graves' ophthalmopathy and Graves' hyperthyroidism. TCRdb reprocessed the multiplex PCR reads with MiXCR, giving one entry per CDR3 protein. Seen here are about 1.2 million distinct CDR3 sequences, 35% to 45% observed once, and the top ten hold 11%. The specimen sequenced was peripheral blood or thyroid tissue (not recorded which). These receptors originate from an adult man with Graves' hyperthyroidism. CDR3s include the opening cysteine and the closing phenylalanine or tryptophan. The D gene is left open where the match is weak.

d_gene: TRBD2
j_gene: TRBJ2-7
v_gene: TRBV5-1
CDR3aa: CASSHDGTSGSYEQYF

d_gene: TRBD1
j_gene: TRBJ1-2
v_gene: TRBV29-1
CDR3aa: CSARDRGNYGYTF

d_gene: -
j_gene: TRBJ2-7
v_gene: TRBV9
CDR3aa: CASSVDYRSYEQYF

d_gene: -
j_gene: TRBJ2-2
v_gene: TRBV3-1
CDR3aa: CASSQGLALTGELFF

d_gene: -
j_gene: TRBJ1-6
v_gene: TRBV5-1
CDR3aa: CASSLDSSYNSPLHF

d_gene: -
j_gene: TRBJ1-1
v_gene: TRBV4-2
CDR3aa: CASSHYTRETVNTEAFF

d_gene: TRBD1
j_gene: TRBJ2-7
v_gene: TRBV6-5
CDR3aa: CASSSGQSPTTYEQYF

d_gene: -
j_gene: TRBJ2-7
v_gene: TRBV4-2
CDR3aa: CASSAPHSYEQYF

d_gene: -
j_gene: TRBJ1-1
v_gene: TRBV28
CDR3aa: CASSLSQQPNTEAFF

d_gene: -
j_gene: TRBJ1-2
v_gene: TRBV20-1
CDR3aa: CSARDGRGANYGYTF

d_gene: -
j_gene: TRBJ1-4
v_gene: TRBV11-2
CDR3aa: CASSLDRGAGKLFF

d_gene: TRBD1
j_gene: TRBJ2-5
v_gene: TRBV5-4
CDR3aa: CASRTVTGGGETQYF

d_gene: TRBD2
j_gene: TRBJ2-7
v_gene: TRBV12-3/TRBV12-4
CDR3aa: CASRGGGDEQYF

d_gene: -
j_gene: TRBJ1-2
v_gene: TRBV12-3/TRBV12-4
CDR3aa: CASSPRAGTDYGYTF

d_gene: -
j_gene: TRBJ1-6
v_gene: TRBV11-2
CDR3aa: CASSLGVAGGLNSPLHF

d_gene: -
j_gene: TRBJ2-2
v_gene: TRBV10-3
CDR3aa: CAISGGLGTGELFF

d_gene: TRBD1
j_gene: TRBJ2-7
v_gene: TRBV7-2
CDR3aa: CASSLHGQGAYEQYF

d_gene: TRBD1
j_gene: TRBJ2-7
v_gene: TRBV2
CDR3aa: CASSVGLGQGAGEQYF

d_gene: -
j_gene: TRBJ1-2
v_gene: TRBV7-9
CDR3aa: CASSLGPGRGYDYTF

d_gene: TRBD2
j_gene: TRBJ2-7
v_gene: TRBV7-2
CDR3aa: CASRRHTSGSYEQYF

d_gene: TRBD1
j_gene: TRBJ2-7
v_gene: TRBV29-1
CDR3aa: CSAQDRGGDEQYF

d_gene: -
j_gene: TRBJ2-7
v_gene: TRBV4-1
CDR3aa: CASSQDPRTPRQYF

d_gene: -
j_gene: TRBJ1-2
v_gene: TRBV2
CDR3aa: CASSSISTAYGYTF

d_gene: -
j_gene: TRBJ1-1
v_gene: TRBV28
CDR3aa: CASRDGSMNTEAFF

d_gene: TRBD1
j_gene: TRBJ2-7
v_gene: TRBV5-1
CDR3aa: CASSLMTGEAGEQYF

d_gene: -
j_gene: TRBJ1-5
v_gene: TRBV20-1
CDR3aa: CSAQGDSNQPQHF

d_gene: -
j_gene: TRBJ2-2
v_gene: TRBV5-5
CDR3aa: CASSLASSFYGELFF

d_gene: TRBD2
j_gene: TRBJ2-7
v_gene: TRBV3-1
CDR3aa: CASSQDGTSGTYEQYF

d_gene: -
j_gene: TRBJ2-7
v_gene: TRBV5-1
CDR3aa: CASSLDKVGYEQYF

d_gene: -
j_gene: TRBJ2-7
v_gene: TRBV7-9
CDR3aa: CASSSLTSRPYEQYF

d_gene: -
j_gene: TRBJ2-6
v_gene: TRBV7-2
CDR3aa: CASSFGDARSGANVLTF

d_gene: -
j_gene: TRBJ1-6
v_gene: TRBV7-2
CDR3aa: CASSPGGGGSYNSPLHF

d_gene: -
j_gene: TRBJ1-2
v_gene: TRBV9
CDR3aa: CASSVEVGTPSGDYGYTF

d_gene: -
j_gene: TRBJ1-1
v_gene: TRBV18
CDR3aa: CASSAERNTEAFF

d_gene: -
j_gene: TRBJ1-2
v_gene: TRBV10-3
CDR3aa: CAMRSGDYGYTF

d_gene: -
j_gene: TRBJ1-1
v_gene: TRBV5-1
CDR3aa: CASSLEPTGMAYEAFF

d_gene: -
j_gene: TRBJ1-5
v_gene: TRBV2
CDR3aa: CASSDPPQHF

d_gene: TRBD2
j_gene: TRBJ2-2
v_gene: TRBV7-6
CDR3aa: CASSPTSGRARSTGELFF

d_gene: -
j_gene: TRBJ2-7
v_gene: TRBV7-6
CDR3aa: CASSLLSNGGYEQYF

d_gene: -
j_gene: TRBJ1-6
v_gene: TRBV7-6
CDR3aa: CASSPTSDNSPLHF

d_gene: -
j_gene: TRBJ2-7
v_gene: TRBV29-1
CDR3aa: CSVVRDQGQTYEQYF

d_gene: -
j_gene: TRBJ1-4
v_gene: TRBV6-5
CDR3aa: CASSYGSMGKLFF

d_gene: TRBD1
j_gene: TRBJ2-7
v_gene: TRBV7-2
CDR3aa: CASSEPYWDRSSYEQYF

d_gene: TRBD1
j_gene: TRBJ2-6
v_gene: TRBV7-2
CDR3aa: CASSYRQGRANVLTF

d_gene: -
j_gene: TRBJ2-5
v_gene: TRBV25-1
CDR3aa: CASSPPAGLGQETQYF

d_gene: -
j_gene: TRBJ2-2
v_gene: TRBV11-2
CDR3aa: CASSSNRRSTGELFF